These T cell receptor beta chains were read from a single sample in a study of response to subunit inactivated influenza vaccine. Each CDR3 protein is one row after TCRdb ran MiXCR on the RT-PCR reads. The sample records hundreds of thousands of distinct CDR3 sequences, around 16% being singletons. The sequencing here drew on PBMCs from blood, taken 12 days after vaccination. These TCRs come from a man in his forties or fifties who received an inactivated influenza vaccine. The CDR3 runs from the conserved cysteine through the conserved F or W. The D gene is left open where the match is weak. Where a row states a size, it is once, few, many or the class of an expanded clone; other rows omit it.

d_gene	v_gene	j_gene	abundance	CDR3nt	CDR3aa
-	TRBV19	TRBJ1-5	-	TGTGCCAGTAGTTACGGGACGGCTCAGCCCCAGCATTTT	CASSYGTAQPQHF
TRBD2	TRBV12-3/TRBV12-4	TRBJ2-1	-	TGTGCCAGCAGCGCTAGCGGAGGCTACAATGAGCAGTTCTTC	CASSASGGYNEQFF
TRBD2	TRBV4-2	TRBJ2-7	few	TGTGCCAGCAGCCAAGAAACTAGCGTTTCCTACGAGCAGTACTTC	CASSQETSVSYEQYF
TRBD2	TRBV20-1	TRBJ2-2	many	TGCAGTGCAACCGGGACTACCAACACCGGGGAGCTGTTTTTT	CSATGTTNTGELFF
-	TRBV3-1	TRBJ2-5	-	TGTGCCAGCAGCTTCCAAGGAGAGGACGGTCGGGAGACCCAGTACTTC	CASSFQGEDGRETQYF
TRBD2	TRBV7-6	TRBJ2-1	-	TGTGCCAGCAGCTTATCACTAGCGGGAGTCGATGAGCAGTTCTTC	CASSLSLAGVDEQFF
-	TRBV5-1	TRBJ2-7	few	TGCGCCAGCAGCTGGGGAGATCCCCCCTACGAGCAGTACTTC	CASSWGDPPYEQYF
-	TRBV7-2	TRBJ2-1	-	TGTGCCAGCAGCTTAGTGTTGCCGGTTAGCGAACATGAGCAGTTCTTC	CASSLVLPVSEHEQFF
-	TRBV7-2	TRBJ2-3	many	TGTGCCAGCAGCCCTAGAAAGGCAGATACGCAGTATTTT	CASSPRKADTQYF
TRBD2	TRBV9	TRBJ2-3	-	TGTGCCAGCAGCCCGCAAGGGGGACTAGCGTCAGATACGCAGTATTTT	CASSPQGGLASDTQYF
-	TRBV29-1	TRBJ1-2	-	TGCAGCGTTGAAGATACTTATCGTAAGGGGCGCAGGGACTATGGCTACACCTTC	CSVEDTYRKGRRDYGYTF
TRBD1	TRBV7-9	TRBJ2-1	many	TGTGCCAGCAGCACAGGGGTTACTAGCTCCTACAATGAGCAGTTCTTC	CASSTGVTSSYNEQFF
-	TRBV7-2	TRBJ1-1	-	TGTGCCAGCAGCTTATCAAGAAGCTCGAACACTGAAGCTTTCTTT	CASSLSRSSNTEAFF
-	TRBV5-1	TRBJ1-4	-	TGCGCCAGCAGCTTGTTTTCCCGTACTAATGAAAAACTGTTTTTT	CASSLFSRTNEKLFF
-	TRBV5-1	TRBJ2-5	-	TGCGCCAGCAGCAACGGACGGGCCCAAGAGACCCAGTACTTC	CASSNGRAQETQYF
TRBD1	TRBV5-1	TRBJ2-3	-	TGCGCCAGCAGCCCCGGAGGACAGGGGGCCACAGATACGCAGTATTTT	CASSPGGQGATDTQYF
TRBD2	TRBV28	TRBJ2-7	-	TGTGCCAGCAGTTTTCGAGGACTAGCGGACGCCTCCTACGAGCAGTACTTC	CASSFRGLADASYEQYF
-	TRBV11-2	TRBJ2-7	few	TGTGCCAGCAGCTTAGAAGAAGGTCCCATTTACGAGCAGTACTTC	CASSLEEGPIYEQYF
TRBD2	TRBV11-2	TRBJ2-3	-	TGTGCCAGCAGCTCGGGGGGATCCGGAGATACGCAGTATTTT	CASSSGGSGDTQYF
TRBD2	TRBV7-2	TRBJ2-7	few	TGTGCCAGCAGCTTATTAGGCGGGGGACTCACCTACGAGCAGTACTTC	CASSLLGGGLTYEQYF
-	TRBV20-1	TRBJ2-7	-	TGCAGTGCTGCAGCACGGGCGCAAAATTTGGACGAGCAGTACTTC	CSAAARAQNLDEQYF
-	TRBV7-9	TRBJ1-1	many	TGTGCCAGCAGCTTTCAGGGGAACACTGAAGCTTTCTTT	CASSFQGNTEAFF
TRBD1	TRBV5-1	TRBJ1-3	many	TGCGCCAGCAGCTCTACGGGACAGGGGGCGCCTGGAAACACCATATATTTT	CASSSTGQGAPGNTIYF
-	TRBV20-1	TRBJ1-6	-	TGCAGTGCTAGAGTCCTGCCGGGGAGCGATTCACCCCTCCACTTT	CSARVLPGSDSPLHF
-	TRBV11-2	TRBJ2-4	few	TGTGCCAGCAGCTGGGACCTCGCAGTAGCCAAAAACATTCAGTACTTC	CASSWDLAVAKNIQYF
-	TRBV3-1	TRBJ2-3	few	TGTGCCAGCAGCAGACGGGAGCGGTTCGGCACAGATACGCAGTATTTT	CASSRRERFGTDTQYF
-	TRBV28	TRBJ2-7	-	TGTGCCAGCAGTTTGGCGACAGAGGGTGTGAGCTCCTACGAGCAGTACTTC	CASSLATEGVSSYEQYF
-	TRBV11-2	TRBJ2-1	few	TGTGCCAGCAGCTTTCGTACGTTCGGTGAGCAGTTCTTC	CASSFRTFGEQFF
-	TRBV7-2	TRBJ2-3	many	TGTGCCAGCAGCTTAGGTTCATCAGATACGCAGTATTTT	CASSLGSSDTQYF
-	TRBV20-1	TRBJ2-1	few	TGCAGTGCTAGAGCCCAAGAGAAGGCTAGCTCCTACAATGAGCAGTTCTTC	CSARAQEKASSYNEQFF
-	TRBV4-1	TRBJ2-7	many	TGCGCCAGCAGCCAAGATGGCGGTGGGTTCTACGAGCAGTACTTC	CASSQDGGGFYEQYF
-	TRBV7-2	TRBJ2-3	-	TGTGCCAGCAGCCCCTCTTCCGGCACAGATACGCAGTATTTT	CASSPSSGTDTQYF
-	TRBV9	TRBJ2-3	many	TGTGCCAGCAGCGTCTTGACAGCAGATACGCAGTATTTT	CASSVLTADTQYF
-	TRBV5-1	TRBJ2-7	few	TGCGCCAGCAGCTTTCTAAGGGGTGTCTACGAGCAGTACTTC	CASSFLRGVYEQYF
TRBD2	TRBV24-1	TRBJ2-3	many	TGTGCCACCAGTGATTTAGCGGCTAGCGGACGGATGGATACGCAGTATTTT	CATSDLAASGRMDTQYF
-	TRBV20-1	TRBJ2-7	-	TGCAGTGCTAGAGATATGAGGAACTCCTACGAGCAGTACTTC	CSARDMRNSYEQYF
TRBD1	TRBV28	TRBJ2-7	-	TGTGCCAGCAGGCCGATGAACAGGGGGCTGGGCGAGCAGTACTTC	CASRPMNRGLGEQYF
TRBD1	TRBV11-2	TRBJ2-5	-	TGTGCCAGCAGCCCATCCCCCGGGACAGGGATAAAAGAGACCCAGTACTTC	CASSPSPGTGIKETQYF
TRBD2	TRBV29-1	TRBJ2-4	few	TGCAGCGTTGAGGGGACTAGCGACCGTTTAGCCAAAAACATTCAGTACTTC	CSVEGTSDRLAKNIQYF
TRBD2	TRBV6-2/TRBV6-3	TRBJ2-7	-	TGTGCCAGCAGTGCCCCGGGACTAGCGTCCTCCTACGAGCAGTACTTC	CASSAPGLASSYEQYF
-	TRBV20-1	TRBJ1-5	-	TGCAGTGCACGTGGAGAGTATAATCAGCCCCAGCATTTT	CSARGEYNQPQHF
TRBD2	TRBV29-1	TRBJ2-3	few	TGCAGCGTTGAAGGTTCTAGCGGGAGAGGTTGGGCAGATACGCAGTATTTT	CSVEGSSGRGWADTQYF
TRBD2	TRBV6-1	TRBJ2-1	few	TGTGCCAGCAGTGACGAGCGGGGGGCTATCCTCTACAATGAGCAGTTCTTC	CASSDERGAILYNEQFF
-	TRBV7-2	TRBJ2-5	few	TGTGCCAGCAGCTCAGCCTCCGGTCTAGTGGAGACCCAGTACTTC	CASSSASGLVETQYF
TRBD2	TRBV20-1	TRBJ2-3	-	TGCAGTGCTAGAGAACTAGCGGGGGGAAGGGGGGATACGCAGTATTTT	CSARELAGGRGDTQYF
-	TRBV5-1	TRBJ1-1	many	TGCGCCAGCAGCGTAAAGGGGAACACTGAAGCTTTCTTT	CASSVKGNTEAFF
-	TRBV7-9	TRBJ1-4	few	TGTGCCAGCAGCTTAGCGCCCGGGGTCGGTTGGGAAAAACTGTTTTTT	CASSLAPGVGWEKLFF
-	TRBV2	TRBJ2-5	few	TGTGCCAGCACGATCAAAGAGACCCAGTACTTC	CASTIKETQYF
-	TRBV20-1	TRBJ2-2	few	TGCAGTGCTAGTAGCCAGGGATACACCGGGGAGCTGTTTTTT	CSASSQGYTGELFF
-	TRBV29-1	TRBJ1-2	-	TGCAGCGTTGGAGACGTAACAAACTATGGCTACACCTTC	CSVGDVTNYGYTF
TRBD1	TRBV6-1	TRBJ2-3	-	TGTGCCAGCAGGAAGACAGGGGCCCACACAGATACGCAGTATTTT	CASRKTGAHTDTQYF
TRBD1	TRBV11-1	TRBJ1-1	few	TGTGCCAGCAGCGAGAGCCTGGGGCGACAGGGAATCAGGGATGAAGCTTTCTTT	CASSESLGRQGIRDEAFF
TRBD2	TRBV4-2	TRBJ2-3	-	TGTGCCAGCAGCGACACGCGGACTAGCGGCACAGATACGCAGTATTTT	CASSDTRTSGTDTQYF
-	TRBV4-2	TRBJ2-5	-	TGTGCCAGCAGCCAAGATCCCGGGGCAGGCTCCGGGGAGACCCAGTACTTC	CASSQDPGAGSGETQYF
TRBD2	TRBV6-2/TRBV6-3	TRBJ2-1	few	TGTGCCAGCAGACTCGCTACTAGCGGGAGTTACAATGAGCAGTTCTTC	CASRLATSGSYNEQFF
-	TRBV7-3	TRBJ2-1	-	TGTGCCAGCAGCCAGCGGAGCAGCTCCTACAATGAGCAGTTCTTC	CASSQRSSSYNEQFF
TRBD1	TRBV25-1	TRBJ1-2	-	TGTGCCAGCAGTGCTCCCGGACAGGGGAGGCATGGCTACACCTTC	CASSAPGQGRHGYTF
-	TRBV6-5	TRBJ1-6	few	TGTGCCAGCAGTTACTCGATAGGGCGGAGGGATTCCTATAATTCACCCCTCCACTTT	CASSYSIGRRDSYNSPLHF
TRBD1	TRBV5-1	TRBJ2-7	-	TGCGCCAGCAGCATATCCGGGACAGGGGACGAGCAGTACTTC	CASSISGTGDEQYF
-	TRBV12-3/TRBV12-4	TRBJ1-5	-	TGTGCCAGCAGTAAGACGGGGAATCAGCCCCAGCATTTT	CASSKTGNQPQHF